This TCR beta chain was retrieved from a study of blood T cell repertoires in COVID-19. Generated by immunoSEQ multiplex PCR, the TCRdb table keeps only in-frame clones and is missing some. Altogether about 240,000 clones are present, 82% being singletons, with the ten largest covering around an eighth. The sequencing input was peripheral blood. The source is a woman aged 60-75 years with active or convalescent COVID-19.

The CDR3 protein is CASSPDQGATGELFF. The CDR3 region has the DNA TGTGCCAGCAGTCCAGACCAGGGGGCCACCGGGGAGCTGTTTTTT. The V call is TRBV6-5, the J call TRBJ2-2, with 8 bases lining up with TRBD1. The CDR3 covers 15 residues. J was trimmed by 4 bases and V by 5 bases; bases with no gene match: 6. Germline V gives CDR1 MNHEY, CDR2 SVGAGI.